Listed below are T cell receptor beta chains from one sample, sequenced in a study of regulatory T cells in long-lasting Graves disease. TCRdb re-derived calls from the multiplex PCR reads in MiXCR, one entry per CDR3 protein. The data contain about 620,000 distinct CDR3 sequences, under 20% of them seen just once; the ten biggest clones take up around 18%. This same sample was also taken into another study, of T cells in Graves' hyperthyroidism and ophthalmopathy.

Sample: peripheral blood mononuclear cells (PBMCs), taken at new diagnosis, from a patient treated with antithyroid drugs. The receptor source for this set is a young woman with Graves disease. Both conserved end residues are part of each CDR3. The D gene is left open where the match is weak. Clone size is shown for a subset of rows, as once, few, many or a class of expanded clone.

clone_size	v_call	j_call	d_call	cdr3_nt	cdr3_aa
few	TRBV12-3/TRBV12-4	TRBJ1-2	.	TGTGCCAGCAGTTTTGGGCAGCTTGGCTACACCTTC	CASSFGQLGYTF
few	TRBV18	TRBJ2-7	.	TGTGCCAGCTCACCACCGGGCAGGGTGGACGAGCAGTACTTC	CASSPPGRVDEQYF
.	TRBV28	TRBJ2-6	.	TGTGCCAGCAGTCCCCTCCAGGGCGCTGGGGCCAACGTCCTGACTTTC	CASSPLQGAGANVLTF
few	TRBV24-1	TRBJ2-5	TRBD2	TGTGCCACCAGTGAACAGAGCGGGAGGGCAGAGACCCAGTACTTC	CATSEQSGRAETQYF
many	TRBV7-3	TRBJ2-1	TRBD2	TGTGCCAGCAGCTTCTCCGGGCTAGCGGGAGTTAATGAGCAGTTCTTC	CASSFSGLAGVNEQFF
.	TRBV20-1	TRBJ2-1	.	TGCAGTGCTAGAGATCCGGCCGGACCTGGTTACAATGAGCAGTTCTTC	CSARDPAGPGYNEQFF
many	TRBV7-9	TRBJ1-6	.	TGTGCCAGCAGCTTAGACTTGGATTCACCCCTCCACTTT	CASSLDLDSPLHF
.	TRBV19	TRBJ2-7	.	TGTGCCAGTGGCCCCACAGTAGGAACCTACGAGCAGTACTTC	CASGPTVGTYEQYF
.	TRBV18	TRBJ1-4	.	TGTGCCAGCTCACCAAGGGGTCACACTAATGAAAAACTGTTTTTT	CASSPRGHTNEKLFF
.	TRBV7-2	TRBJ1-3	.	TGTGCCAGCGCTAGAGGGGGGGGCTCTGGAAACACCATATATTTT	CASARGGGSGNTIYF
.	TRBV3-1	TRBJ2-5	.	TGTGCCAGCAGCAGGGCCCTGGAGACCCAGTACTTC	CASSRALETQYF
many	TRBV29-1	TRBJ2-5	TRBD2	TGCAGCGCCGGAGATATAGCGGGAGGGCAAGAGACCCAGTACTTC	CSAGDIAGGQETQYF
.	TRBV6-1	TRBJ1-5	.	TGTGCCAGCATCCCTTCGGTGGCGAGGAGCAATCAGCCCCAGCATTTT	CASIPSVARSNQPQHF
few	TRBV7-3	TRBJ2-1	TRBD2	TGTGCCAGCAGCCCTGGGACTAGCGGGAGGGCCAATGAGCAGTTCTTC	CASSPGTSGRANEQFF
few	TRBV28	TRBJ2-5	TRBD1	TGTGCCAGCAGTTTACCCGAGGACAGGGGGCCACCGGGCGTACAAGAGACCCAGTACTTC	CASSLPEDRGPPGVQETQYF
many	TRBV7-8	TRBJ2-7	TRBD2	TGTGCCAGCAGCAGAGGGACTAGCGGGTTTTCCTACGAGCAGTACTTC	CASSRGTSGFSYEQYF